This is a list of T cell receptor beta chains from one sample in a study of CD8+ T cells in alopecia areata. The protocol was immunoSEQ multiplex PCR, while the TCRdb copy is restricted to in-frame clones and leaves out a portion. The sample has about 180,000 clones, about 63% seen once. The material sequenced was CD4+ T cells sorted from blood, taken at week 0. The receptors shown here come from a human donor with alopecia areata. Both conserved end residues are part of each CDR3. A D gene is named only where the DNA matches it firmly. Part of the rows lack a size; the others show once, few, many or a class for expanded clones.

TRBJ1-1,TRBV19,TRBD1,-,TGTGCCAGTAGTATAGGACAGGGATTTACTGAAGCTTTCTTT,CASSIGQGFTEAFF
TRBJ1-2,TRBV29-1,-,few,TGCAGCGTTGTGATTCCGATTAGTAAGGTTTCGGGAGGCTACACCTTC,CSVVIPISKVSGGYTF
TRBJ1-2,TRBV5-1,-,-,TGCGCCAGCAGCCCCGCCGGGACTAACTATGGCTACACCTTC,CASSPAGTNYGYTF
TRBJ2-7,TRBV5-1,-,-,TGCGCCAGCAGCTTGCTTTCGCAGGGTTACGAGCAGTACTTC,CASSLLSQGYEQYF
TRBJ1-1,TRBV5-1,-,-,TGCGCCAGCAGCTTTGTCTTGGGGACCCGGGATGTCACTGAAGCTTTCTTT,CASSFVLGTRDVTEAFF
TRBJ1-2,TRBV9,-,-,TGTGCCAGCAGTGCAAACACGGACTCTTGGGATGGCTACACCTTC,CASSANTDSWDGYTF
TRBJ1-2,TRBV7-2,TRBD1,-,TGTGCCAGCAGCCTGGGCACCGGGACAGGGGTCAATAACTATGGCTACACCTTC,CASSLGTGTGVNNYGYTF
TRBJ2-3,TRBV5-6,-,-,TGTGCCAGCAGCAAGCTACAGCAACCTAGCACAGATACGCAGTATTTT,CASSKLQQPSTDTQYF
TRBJ2-3,TRBV5-6,-,once,TGTGCCAGCAGCTTGTCTGTCGGAGGGTTTAGCACAGATACGCAGTATTTT,CASSLSVGGFSTDTQYF
TRBJ2-7,TRBV2,-,once,TGTGCCAGCAGTGAAGGCCCCGTTGAGGGTGCCTACGAGCAGTACTTC,CASSEGPVEGAYEQYF
TRBJ1-5,TRBV29-1,-,-,TGCAGCGTTGAAGATCAGCATCGCAGGGGAGATGGCAATCAGCCCCAGCATTTT,CSVEDQHRRGDGNQPQHF
TRBJ1-2,TRBV14,-,once,TGTGCCAGCAGCCAAATTACAGGGTCCTATGGCTACACCTTC,CASSQITGSYGYTF
TRBJ2-3,TRBV29-1,-,-,TGCAGCGTTGAATTAGTCCTCACAGATACGCAGTATTTT,CSVELVLTDTQYF
TRBJ2-5,TRBV4-3,TRBD2,-,TGCGCCAGCAGCCAAGATATAGCGGGGGCCCTCCAAGAGACCCAGTACTTC,CASSQDIAGALQETQYF
TRBJ2-7,TRBV5-1,-,-,TGCGCCAGCAGCTCGACCGTTTACGAGCAGTACTTC,CASSSTVYEQYF
TRBJ2-1,TRBV10-3,-,-,TGTGCCATCAGTGAACAGAGGAAGTTTAGTGAGCAGTTCTTC,CAISEQRKFSEQFF
TRBJ2-5,TRBV10-3,TRBD2,-,TGTGCCATCAGTGCCGGGACTAGCGGGGTAGAGACCCAGTACTTC,CAISAGTSGVETQYF
TRBJ1-1,TRBV5-6,-,-,TGTGCCAGCAACCCAATCGGGGGGGTGAGCACTGAAGCTTTCTTT,CASNPIGGVSTEAFF
TRBJ2-2,TRBV18,-,-,TGTGCCAGCTCACCGTTCGTGACAGGGAGGGACACCGGGGAGCTGTTTTTT,CASSPFVTGRDTGELFF
TRBJ1-5,TRBV30,-,-,TGTGCCTGGAGTGTACGCAGGGGAGGACAGCCCCAGCATTTT,CAWSVRRGGQPQHF
TRBJ1-1,TRBV29-1,-,-,TGCAGCGTCGTGGACAGAGGAACTGAAGCTTTCTTT,CSVVDRGTEAFF
TRBJ1-2,TRBV9,-,few,TGTGCCAGCACCCCTGCGGGGGTACGGGGCTACACCTTC,CASTPAGVRGYTF
TRBJ1-1,TRBV4-1,-,-,TGCGCCAGCAGCCAGGAACGGGCGAACACTGAAGCTTTCTTT,CASSQERANTEAFF
TRBJ2-1,TRBV29-1,TRBD2,-,TGCAGAGTTAGCGGGGAGTACAATGAGCAGTTCTTC,CRVSGEYNEQFF
TRBJ2-4,TRBV29-1,-,-,TGCAGCGTCGAGGGGGTGGCCAAAAACATTCAGTACTTC,CSVEGVAKNIQYF
TRBJ1-2,TRBV7-6,-,-,TGTGCCAGCAGCTTATCTCCCGGGGGAGATGGCTACACCTTC,CASSLSPGGDGYTF
TRBJ2-5,TRBV5-1,-,-,TGCGCCAGCACAAGAGGCCAAGAGACCCAGTACTTC,CASTRGQETQYF
TRBJ2-7,TRBV5-1,TRBD1,-,TGCGCCAGCAGCTTGAAGTGGGACAGATCTAGCGAGCAGTACTTC,CASSLKWDRSSEQYF
TRBJ1-6,TRBV30,TRBD1,-,TGTGCCTCGGTAACCGGACAGGGTATCTCACCCCTCCACTTT,CASVTGQGISPLHF
TRBJ2-5,TRBV4-1,-,-,TGCGCCAGCAGCCAAGACGGAGGGACAAACCAAGAGACCCAGTACTTC,CASSQDGGTNQETQYF
TRBJ1-1,TRBV6-1,-,few,TGTGCCAGCAGTTTTAAGGAGAACACTGAAGCTTTCTTT,CASSFKENTEAFF
TRBJ2-2,TRBV5-1,-,-,TGCGCCAGCAGCACCGGACAATCGACCGGGGAGCTGTTTTTT,CASSTGQSTGELFF
TRBJ1-5,TRBV30,-,-,TGTGCCTGGAGTGTACGTGGGGGTGGGCAGCCCCAGCATTTT,CAWSVRGGGQPQHF
TRBJ1-2,TRBV25-1,-,once,TGTGCCAGCAGTGGCAACAGGGAAATCTATGGCTACACCTTC,CASSGNREIYGYTF
TRBJ2-5,TRBV29-1,-,-,TGCAGCGCCGAACAAGAGACCCAGTACTTC,CSAEQETQYF
TRBJ2-1,TRBV7-2,-,-,TGTGCCAGCAGCCGGGACTTACTCAATGAGCAGTTCTTC,CASSRDLLNEQFF
TRBJ1-2,TRBV4-3,-,-,TGCGCCAGCAGCCCCGAAGCGGAAAGGAGGGCCTATGGCTACACCTTC,CASSPEAERRAYGYTF
TRBJ2-5,TRBV6-5,TRBD1,-,TGTGCCAGCAGTTACCTTGGACAGGGGCAAGAGACCCAGTACTTC,CASSYLGQGQETQYF
TRBJ2-1,TRBV27,-,-,TGTGCCAGCACAGGATATTCCTACAATGAGCAGTTCTTC,CASTGYSYNEQFF
TRBJ2-3,TRBV7-2,-,-,TGTGCCAGCAGCTTAAACGACAGGTACACAGATACGCAGTATTTT,CASSLNDRYTDTQYF
TRBJ2-2,TRBV30,-,-,TGTGCCTCGTTAGGTGACACCGGGGAGCTGTTTTTT,CASLGDTGELFF
TRBJ2-5,TRBV29-1,-,-,TGCAGCGTCCTAGGGGGAGTGGAGACCCAGTACTTC,CSVLGGVETQYF
TRBJ2-3,TRBV2,-,-,TGTGCCAGCAGTGATATGGATACGCAGTATTTT,CASSDMDTQYF
TRBJ1-1,TRBV29-1,-,-,TGCAGCGTTGGAGAGAACACTGAAGCTTTCTTT,CSVGENTEAFF
TRBJ1-2,TRBV30,-,-,TGTGCCTGGAGTGCCCGGCAGAACTATGGCTACACCTTC,CAWSARQNYGYTF
TRBJ2-7,TRBV5-1,TRBD1,few,TGCGCCAGCAGCTGGGACAGTGGATACGAGCAGTACTTC,CASSWDSGYEQYF
TRBJ2-1,TRBV5-1,-,-,TGCGCCAGCAGCCAACGAACGGGGCCGGAGAATGAGCAGTTCTTC,CASSQRTGPENEQFF
TRBJ2-3,TRBV29-1,-,-,TGCAGCGTTGAAGACCCGCATAACACAGATACGCAGTATTTT,CSVEDPHNTDTQYF
TRBJ2-7,TRBV27,-,few,TGTGCCAGCAGTTTTACCAGCTCCTACGAGCAGTACTTC,CASSFTSSYEQYF
TRBJ2-7,TRBV29-1,-,-,TGCAGCGCTGGGCTGAACTACGAGCAGTACTTC,CSAGLNYEQYF
TRBJ2-3,TRBV5-1,-,once,TGCGCCAGCAGCTCCCTCACAGATACGCAGTATTTT,CASSSLTDTQYF
TRBJ1-1,TRBV30,TRBD1,-,TGTGCCTGGAGCACGGGACAGGGGTACACTGAAGCTTTCTTT,CAWSTGQGYTEAFF
TRBJ1-1,TRBV29-1,-,few,TGCAGCGGGATGAACACTGAAGCTTTCTTT,CSGMNTEAFF
TRBJ1-1,TRBV5-1,-,-,TGCGCCAGCAGCCTTACCGGGACACCCAGCGCGTATACTGAAGCTTTCTTT,CASSLTGTPSAYTEAFF
TRBJ1-6,TRBV5-6,-,-,TGTGCCAGCAGCTTGGCCTCAGGCGTCGGTTCACCCCTCCACTTT,CASSLASGVGSPLHF
TRBJ1-1,TRBV5-1,-,-,TGCGCCAGCAGCTTGCAAGGACTCAAGAACACTGAAGCTTTCTTT,CASSLQGLKNTEAFF
TRBJ1-4,TRBV7-9,TRBD1,-,TGTGCCAGCAGCCCGACAGGGGTTGGTGAAAAACTGTTTTTT,CASSPTGVGEKLFF